A selection of T cell receptor beta chains follows, all from one sample in a study of blood T cell repertoires in COVID-19. The repertoire was sequenced with immunoSEQ multiplex PCR; TCRdb's copy has only in-frame clones and lacks some. Of about 83,000 clones in the sample, under 80% were seen once. What was sequenced was peripheral blood. The receptors were sampled from a woman older than 75 with active or convalescent COVID-19. Both conserved end residues are part of each CDR3. Each record gives: clone size, J gene, D gene, V gene, CDR3 DNA, CDR3 protein. The D gene is left open where the match is weak. Where a row states a size, it is once, few, many or the class of an expanded clone; other rows omit it.

clone size: once; J gene: TRBJ2-5; D gene: .; V gene: TRBV7-3; CDR3 DNA: TGTGCCAGCAGCTTAAGGGGGCGAGGGGGAGGGGAGACCCAGTACTTC; CDR3 protein: CASSLRGRGGGETQYF
clone size: .; J gene: TRBJ1-2; D gene: TRBD1; V gene: TRBV27; CDR3 DNA: TGTGCCAGCAGTTCCGGACAGGGTAATGGCTACACCTTC; CDR3 protein: CASSSGQGNGYTF
clone size: once; J gene: TRBJ1-2; D gene: .; V gene: TRBV13; CDR3 DNA: TGTGCCAGCAGCTTAGGAGGAGTAGCTAACTATGGCTACACCTTC; CDR3 protein: CASSLGGVANYGYTF
clone size: .; J gene: TRBJ1-5; D gene: .; V gene: TRBV5-1; CDR3 DNA: TGCGCCAGCAGACCCGACGGGGATTCTCAGCCCCAGCATTTT; CDR3 protein: CASRPDGDSQPQHF
clone size: .; J gene: TRBJ2-1; D gene: TRBD2; V gene: TRBV3-1/TRBV3-2; CDR3 DNA: TGTGCCAGCAGCCAAGATGAGGCTAGCGGAAACAATGAGCAGTTCTTC; CDR3 protein: CASSQDEASGNNEQFF
clone size: .; J gene: TRBJ1-2; D gene: .; V gene: TRBV24-1; CDR3 DNA: TGTGCCACCAGTGAGCCTGTGTGGGCGCGCCATGGCTACACCTTC; CDR3 protein: CATSEPVWARHGYTF
clone size: .; J gene: TRBJ2-1; D gene: TRBD1; V gene: TRBV5-1; CDR3 DNA: TGCGCCAGCATAGCTGGGACAGGGGGCTTCAATGAGCAGTTCTTC; CDR3 protein: CASIAGTGGFNEQFF
clone size: many; J gene: TRBJ2-2; D gene: TRBD2; V gene: TRBV12-5; CDR3 DNA: TGTGCTAGTGGTTTGAGCGCGGGGGGGCCTCCCGGGGAGCTGTTTTTT; CDR3 protein: CASGLSAGGPPGELFF
clone size: .; J gene: TRBJ2-3; D gene: .; V gene: TRBV3-1/TRBV3-2; CDR3 DNA: TGTGCCAGCAGCCAAATTGGGGCACAGGGCACAGATACGCAGTATTTT; CDR3 protein: CASSQIGAQGTDTQYF
clone size: .; J gene: TRBJ1-6; D gene: TRBD1; V gene: TRBV7-2; CDR3 DNA: TGTGCCAGCAGCCGGGACAGGGCTAATTCACCCCTCCACTTT; CDR3 protein: CASSRDRANSPLHF
clone size: .; J gene: TRBJ1-2; D gene: TRBD1; V gene: TRBV5-6; CDR3 DNA: TGTGCCAGCAGCCCGGGGGACAGAAGGTATGGCTACACCTTC; CDR3 protein: CASSPGDRRYGYTF
clone size: .; J gene: TRBJ2-2; D gene: .; V gene: TRBV5-8; CDR3 DNA: TGTGCCAGCAGTCGAGACTCCTACACCGGGGAGCTGTTTTTT; CDR3 protein: CASSRDSYTGELFF
clone size: .; J gene: TRBJ2-1; D gene: .; V gene: TRBV3-1/TRBV3-2; CDR3 DNA: TGTGCCAGCAGCCAAGATTGGTCGGGCAATGAGCAGTTCTTC; CDR3 protein: CASSQDWSGNEQFF
clone size: .; J gene: TRBJ1-2; D gene: TRBD1; V gene: TRBV30; CDR3 DNA: TGTGCCTGGAGTACAGGGGCTAACTATGGCTACACCTTC; CDR3 protein: CAWSTGANYGYTF
clone size: .; J gene: TRBJ2-1; D gene: TRBD1; V gene: TRBV6-5; CDR3 DNA: TGTGCCTTACAGGGGGCGAATAATGAGCAGTTCTTC; CDR3 protein: CALQGANNEQFF
clone size: few; J gene: TRBJ1-5; D gene: .; V gene: TRBV10-3; CDR3 DNA: TGTGCCATCAGTGAATCCCCCGGGGGTCAGCCCCAGCATTTT; CDR3 protein: CAISESPGGQPQHF
clone size: .; J gene: TRBJ2-7; D gene: TRBD2; V gene: TRBV27; CDR3 DNA: TGTGCCAGCAGGGTAGCGGGGGGGCTGCTCGAGCAGTACTTC; CDR3 protein: CASRVAGGLLEQYF
clone size: .; J gene: TRBJ2-5; D gene: .; V gene: TRBV12-5; CDR3 DNA: TGTGCTAGTGGTAGTGACGGACAACAAGAGACCCAGTACTTC; CDR3 protein: CASGSDGQQETQYF